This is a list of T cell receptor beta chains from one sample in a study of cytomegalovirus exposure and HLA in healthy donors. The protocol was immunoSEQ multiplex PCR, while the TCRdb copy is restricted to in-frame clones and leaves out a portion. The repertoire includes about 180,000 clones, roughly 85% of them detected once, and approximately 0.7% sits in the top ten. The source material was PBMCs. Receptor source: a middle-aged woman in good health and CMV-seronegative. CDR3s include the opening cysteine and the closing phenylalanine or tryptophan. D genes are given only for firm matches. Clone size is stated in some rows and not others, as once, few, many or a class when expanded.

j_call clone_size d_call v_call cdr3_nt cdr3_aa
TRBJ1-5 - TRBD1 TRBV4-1 TGCGCCAGCAGCCCGGGACAGCTTAGCAATCAGCCCCAGCATTTT CASSPGQLSNQPQHF
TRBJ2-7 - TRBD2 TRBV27 TGTGCCAGCAGTTCCTTCCCCTCTCTAGCGGGTATCAACGAGCAGTACTTC CASSSFPSLAGINEQYF
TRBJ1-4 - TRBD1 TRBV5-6 TGTGCCAGCAGCCCAGGGGGCCGATCAACTAATGAAAAACTGTTTTTT CASSPGGRSTNEKLFF
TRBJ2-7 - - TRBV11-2 TGTGCCAGCAGCTCCCACCGCGAGCAGTACTTC CASSSHREQYF
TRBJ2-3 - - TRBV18 TGTGCCAGCGCTAGAACTTCAACGGGGGGCTACACAGATACGCAGTATTTT CASARTSTGGYTDTQYF
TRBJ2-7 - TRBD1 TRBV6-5 TGTGCCAGCCGATCAGGGGGCCCTCGGACCGAGCAGTACTTC CASRSGGPRTEQYF
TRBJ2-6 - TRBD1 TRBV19 TGTGCCAGTAGTCCCCTGGACAGGGGCTCTGGGGCCAACGTCCTGACTTTC CASSPLDRGSGANVLTF
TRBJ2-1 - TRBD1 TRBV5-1 TGCGCCAGCAGCCGGACAGGCTCCTACAATGAGCAGTTCTTC CASSRTGSYNEQFF
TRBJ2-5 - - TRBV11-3 TGTGCCAGCAGTTCGGGGGATCAAGAGACCCAGTACTTC CASSSGDQETQYF
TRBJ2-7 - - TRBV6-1 TGTGCCAGCAGTTTGGTCTACGAGCAGTACTTC CASSLVYEQYF
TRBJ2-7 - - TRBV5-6 TGTGCCAGCAGAGGGTACAGGGTACAAGGGTACGAGCAGTACTTC CASRGYRVQGYEQYF
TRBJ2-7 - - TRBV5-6 TGTGCCAGCAGCTTGACCGGGACACCGCAAACCTACGAGCAGTACTTC CASSLTGTPQTYEQYF
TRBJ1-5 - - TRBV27 TGTGCCAGCAGTCCGCAATCTCCAGGGATGGGTCAGCCCCAGCATTTT CASSPQSPGMGQPQHF
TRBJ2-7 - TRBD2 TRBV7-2 TGTGCCAGCAGCTTAGTACTAGCGGGAGGGCCTAGCGAGCAGTACTTC CASSLVLAGGPSEQYF
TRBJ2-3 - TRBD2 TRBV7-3 TGTGCCAGCAGCCAAACTAGCGGGAGGGCGGGCACAGATACGCAGTATTTT CASSQTSGRAGTDTQYF
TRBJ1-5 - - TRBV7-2 TGTGCCAGCAGCTTATTCGGTTTGAATCAGCCCCAGCATTTT CASSLFGLNQPQHF
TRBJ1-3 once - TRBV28 TGTGCCAGCAGTTTTTCCAACGGACTCGGAAACACCATATATTTT CASSFSNGLGNTIYF
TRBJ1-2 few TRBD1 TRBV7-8 TGTGCCAGCAGCAAACAGGGGAACCGCTATGGCTACACCTTC CASSKQGNRYGYTF
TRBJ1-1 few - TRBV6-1 TGTGCCAGCAGTGAAGGGTCGACATACACTGAAGCTTTCTTT CASSEGSTYTEAFF
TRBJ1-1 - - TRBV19 TGTGCCAGTAGTATAGTCTTCAGGGGTTCGGCTTTCTTT CASSIVFRGSAFF
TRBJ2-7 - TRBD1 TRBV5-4 TGTGCCAGCAGCGTAGCCGGGACAGGGGCCTACGAGCAGTACTTC CASSVAGTGAYEQYF
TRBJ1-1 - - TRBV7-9 TGTGCCAGCAGCTTAGCAGGGAGATGGCTGTTACACACTGAAGCTTTCTTT CASSLAGRWLLHTEAFF
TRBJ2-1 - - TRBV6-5 TGTGCCAGCAGTTACGGCTCCACCAATGAGCAGTTCTTC CASSYGSTNEQFF
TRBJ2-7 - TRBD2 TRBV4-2 TGTGCCAGCAGCCACCGAGCCGGACCGGGACTAGCGGGAGGGAGCTCCTACGAGCAGTACTTC CASSHRAGPGLAGGSSYEQYF
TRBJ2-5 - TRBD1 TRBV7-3 TGTGCCAGCAGCCCAGGGACAGGGGTGGAGACCCAGTACTTC CASSPGTGVETQYF
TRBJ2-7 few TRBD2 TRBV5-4 TGTGCCAGCAGCCCCCGGACTAGCGGGAGAAACGAGCAGTACTTC CASSPRTSGRNEQYF
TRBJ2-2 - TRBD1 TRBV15 TGTGCCACCAGCAGGGAATCTAACACCGGGACAGGGACCGGGGAGCTGTTTTTT CATSRESNTGTGTGELFF
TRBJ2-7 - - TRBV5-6 TGTGCCAGCAGCTTAGGAGGATGGGACTACGAGCAGTACTTC CASSLGGWDYEQYF
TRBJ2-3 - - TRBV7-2 TGTGCCAGCAGCTACGACGGAGACCTCACAGATACGCAGTATTTT CASSYDGDLTDTQYF
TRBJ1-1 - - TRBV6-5 TGTGCCAGCGGCATACGGAGGGGCGCTGAAGCTTTCTTT CASGIRRGAEAFF
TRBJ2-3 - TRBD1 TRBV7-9 TGTGCCAGCAGCTTCTGGACAGGGGGAAAAGATACGCAGTATTTT CASSFWTGGKDTQYF
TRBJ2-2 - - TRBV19 TGTGCCAGTAGTATAGGCCCCAGGAACACCGGGGAGCTGTTTTTT CASSIGPRNTGELFF
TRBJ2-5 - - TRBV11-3 TGTGCCAGCAGCTTATCACTTGGAGGGATACAAGAGACCCAGTACTTC CASSLSLGGIQETQYF
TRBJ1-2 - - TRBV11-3 TGTGCCAGCAGCCAAGACTTGGGTCTGGGCTACACCTTC CASSQDLGLGYTF